Below, one T cell receptor beta chain is given with its context. Its antigen is still unknown. No base quality values were provided; no much bigger clone lies one nucleotide off. This entry belongs to a study of blood T cell repertoires in COVID-19 (dated by TCRdb to about 2020). Background on the whole study: Samples from collaborators originated in the United States, Italy and Spain and spanned both the acute and convalescent phases of COVID-19. The prospective study material was composed of cDNA or gDNA derived from T cells, B-cell-depleted T cells, or PBMCs. The dataset comprised deeply sampled blood TCRbeta repertoires from subjects exposed to, actively infected with, or recovered from COVID-19. The repertoires were made available in a free public database intended to serve as a resource for research on the immune response to SARS-CoV-2. The samples were drawn from two sources: the first 160 participants of the ongoing ImmuneRACE study, and over 1,000 subjects contributed by 6 global collaborators. The sample metadata nearly always contained a de-identified subject ID, COVID-19 status, age in years and sex. Where available, HLA class I and class II types were taken from metadata supplied by the sample provider and were not determined by assay-based typing.

Study-level results and caveats: The quantity of clinical and demographic metadata differed by source and by participant and was supplied without curation.

TCRbeta CDR3 regions were amplified from genomic DNA by means of the immunoSEQ Assay, a bias-controlled multiplex PCR. As for the original processing: Nucleated cell counts per sample were estimated from amplification of reference gene primers within the assay. Sequence reads were collapsed and filtered to measure the absolute abundance of every unique TCRbeta CDR3 rearrangement. For each sample, productive Simpson clonality was calculated as the square root of Simpson's diversity index across productive rearrangements. TCRdb stores this immuneACCESS table with in-frame sequences only. Part of the clones is absent; in the studies checked, under half of the shortfall reflects unresolved V genes, and no reason is known for the rest. V, J and clone size were drawn from that table, and D and trimming were deduced from the DNA. For this sample the table gives some 140,000 clones, of which 70% to 85% were detected only once. Jointly, the top ten make up 25% to 30% of the sample.

Each collaborating institution followed its own protocols to collect whole blood in K2EDTA tubes. For TCRbeta analysis, collaborator samples were shipped as frozen whole blood, as isolated PBMCs, or as DNA extracted from either sample type. The material sequenced was peripheral blood. This receptor was identified in a woman aged 55-75 years with acute or convalescent COVID-19.

The CDR3: CASSPVPNNSPLHF. The DNA reads TGTGCCAGCAGCCCGGTACCTAATAATTCACCCCTCCACTTT. The chain is assembled from TRBV5-4 and TRBJ1-6; too little of a D gene remains to name it. The CDR3 covers 14 residues, taking in both the cysteine and the phenylalanine. The CDR3 DNA has 42 bases and is translated from base 1. The germline V gene (reference sequence) provides CDR1 SGHNT and CDR2 YYREEE. The germline ends are 10 bases apart after V is trimmed by 4 bases and J by 5 bases. Beyond the CDR3, the reference TRBV5-4 and TRBJ1-6 genes provide the residues; the full variable domain reads: ETGVTQSPTHLIKTRGQQVTLRCSSQSGHNTVSWYQQALGQGPQFIFQYYREEENGRGNFPPRFSGLQFPNYSSELNVNALELDDSALYLCASSPVPNNSPLHFGNGTRLTVT.